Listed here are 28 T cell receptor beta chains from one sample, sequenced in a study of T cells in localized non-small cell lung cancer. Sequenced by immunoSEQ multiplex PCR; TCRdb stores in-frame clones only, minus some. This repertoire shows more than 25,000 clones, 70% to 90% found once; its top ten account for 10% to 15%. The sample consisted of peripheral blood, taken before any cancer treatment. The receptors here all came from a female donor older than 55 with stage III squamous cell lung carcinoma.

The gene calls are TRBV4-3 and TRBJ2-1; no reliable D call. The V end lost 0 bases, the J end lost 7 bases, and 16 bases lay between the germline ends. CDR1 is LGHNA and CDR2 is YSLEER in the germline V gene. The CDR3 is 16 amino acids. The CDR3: CASSQEVTQHGNEQFF. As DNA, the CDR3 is TGCGCCAGCAGCCAAGAGGTCACACAACACGGGAATGAGCAGTTCTTC.

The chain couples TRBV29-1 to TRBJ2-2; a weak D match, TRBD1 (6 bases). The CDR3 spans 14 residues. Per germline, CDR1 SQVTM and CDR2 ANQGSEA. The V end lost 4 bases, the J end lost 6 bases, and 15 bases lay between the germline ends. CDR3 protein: CSVAQGNRAGELFF. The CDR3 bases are TGCAGCGTTGCACAGGGAAATAGAGCCGGGGAGCTGTTTTTT.

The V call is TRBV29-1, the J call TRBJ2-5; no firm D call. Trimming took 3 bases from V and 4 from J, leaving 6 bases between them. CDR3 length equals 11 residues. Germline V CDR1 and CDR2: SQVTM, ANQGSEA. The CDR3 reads CSVEGGETQYF. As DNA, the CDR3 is TGCAGCGTTGAGGGTGGAGAGACCCAGTACTTC. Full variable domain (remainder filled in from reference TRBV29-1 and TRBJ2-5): SAVISQKPSRDICQRGTSLTIQCQVDSQVTMMFWYRQQPGQSLTLIATANQGSEATYESGFVIDKFPISRPNLTFSTLTVSNMSPEDSSIYLCSVEGGETQYFGPGTRLLVL.

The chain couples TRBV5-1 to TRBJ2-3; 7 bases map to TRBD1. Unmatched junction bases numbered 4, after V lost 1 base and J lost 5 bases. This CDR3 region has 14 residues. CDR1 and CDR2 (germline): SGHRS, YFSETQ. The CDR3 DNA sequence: TGCGCCAGCAGCTTGAGACAGGGACAAGATACGCAGTATTTT. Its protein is CASSLRQGQDTQYF.

The CDR3 sequence is CASSPGLAGGNEQFF. The CDR3 DNA reads as TGTGCCAGCTCCCCCGGACTAGCGGGGGGGAATGAGCAGTTCTTC. The J gene is TRBJ2-1, the V gene TRBV18; 15 nucleotides line up with TRBD2. This CDR3 region has 15 residues. Germline lookup yields CDR1 KGHSH and CDR2 LQKENI. V trimming: 6 bases; J trimming: 7 bases; junction bases outside the gene matches: 4.

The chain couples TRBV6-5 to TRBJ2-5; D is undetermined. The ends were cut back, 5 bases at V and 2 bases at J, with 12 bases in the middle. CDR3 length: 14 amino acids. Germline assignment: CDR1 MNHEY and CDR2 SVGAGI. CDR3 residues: CASSASGSQETQYF. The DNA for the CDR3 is TGTGCCAGCAGTGCCTCCGGGTCTCAAGAGACCCAGTACTTC.

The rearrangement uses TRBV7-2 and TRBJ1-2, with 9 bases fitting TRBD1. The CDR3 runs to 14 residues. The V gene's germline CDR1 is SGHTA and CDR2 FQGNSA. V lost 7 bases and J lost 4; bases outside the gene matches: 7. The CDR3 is CASTADRGGYGYTF. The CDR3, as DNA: TGTGCCAGCACCGCGGACAGGGGCGGCTATGGCTACACCTTC. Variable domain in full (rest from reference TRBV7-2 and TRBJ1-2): GAGVSQSPSNKVTEKGKDVELRCDPISGHTALYWYRQSLGQGLEFLIYFQGNSAPDKSGLPSDRFSAERTGGSVSTLTIQRTQQEDSAVYLCASTADRGGYGYTFGSGTRLTVV.

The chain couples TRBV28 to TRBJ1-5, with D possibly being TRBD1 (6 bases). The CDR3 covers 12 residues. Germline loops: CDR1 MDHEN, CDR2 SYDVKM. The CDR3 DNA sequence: TGTGCTGGGGGCAGCTTAAATCAGCCCCAGCATTTT. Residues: CAGGSLNQPQHF.

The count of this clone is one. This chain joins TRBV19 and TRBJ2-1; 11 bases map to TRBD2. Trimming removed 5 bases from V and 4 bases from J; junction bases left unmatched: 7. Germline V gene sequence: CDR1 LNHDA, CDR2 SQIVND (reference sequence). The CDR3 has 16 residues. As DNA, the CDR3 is TGTGCCAGTAGTGGAGCCGGGACTAGCGGATACAATGAGCAGTTCTTC. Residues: CASSGAGTSGYNEQFF. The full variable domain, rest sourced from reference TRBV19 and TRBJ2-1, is DGGITQSPKYLFRKEGQNVTLSCEQNLNHDAMYWYRQDPGQGLRLIYYSQIVNDFQKGDIAEGYSVSREKKESFPLTVTSAQKNPTAFYLCASSGAGTSGYNEQFFGPGTRLTVL.

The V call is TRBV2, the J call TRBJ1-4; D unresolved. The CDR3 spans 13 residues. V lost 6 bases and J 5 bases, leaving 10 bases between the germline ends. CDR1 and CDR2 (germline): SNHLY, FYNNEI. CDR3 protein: CASSAQRNEKLFF. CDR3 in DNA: TGTGCCAGCAGCGCACAGCGAAATGAAAAACTGTTTTTT.

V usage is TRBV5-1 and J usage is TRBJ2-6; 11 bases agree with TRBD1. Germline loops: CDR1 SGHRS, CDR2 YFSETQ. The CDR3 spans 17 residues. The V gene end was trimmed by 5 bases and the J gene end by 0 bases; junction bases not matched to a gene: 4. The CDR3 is CASRVGTGGSGANVLTF. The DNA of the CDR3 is TGCGCCAGCAGGGTCGGGACAGGGGGCTCTGGGGCCAACGTCCTGACTTTC.

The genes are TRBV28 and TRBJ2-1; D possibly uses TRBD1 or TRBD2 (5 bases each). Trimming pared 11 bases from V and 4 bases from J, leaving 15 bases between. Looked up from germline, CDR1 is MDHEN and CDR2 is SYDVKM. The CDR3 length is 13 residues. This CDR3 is CAGQGAEYNEQFF. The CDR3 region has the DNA TGTGCCGGCCAGGGAGCGGAATACAATGAGCAGTTCTTC.

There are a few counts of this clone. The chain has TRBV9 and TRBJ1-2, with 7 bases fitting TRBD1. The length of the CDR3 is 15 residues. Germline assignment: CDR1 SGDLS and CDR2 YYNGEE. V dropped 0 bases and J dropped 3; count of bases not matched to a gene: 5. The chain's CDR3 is CASSVGEGAYYGYTF. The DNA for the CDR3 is TGTGCCAGCAGCGTAGGGGAGGGGGCCTACTATGGCTACACCTTC.

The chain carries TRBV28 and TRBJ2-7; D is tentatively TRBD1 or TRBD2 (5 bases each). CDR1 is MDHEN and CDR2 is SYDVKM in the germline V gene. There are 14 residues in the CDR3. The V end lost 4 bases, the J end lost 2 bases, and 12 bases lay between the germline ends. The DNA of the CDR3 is TGTGCCAGCAGTTCCCTGGGGGTTCCCTACGAGCAGTACTTC. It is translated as CASSSLGVPYEQYF.

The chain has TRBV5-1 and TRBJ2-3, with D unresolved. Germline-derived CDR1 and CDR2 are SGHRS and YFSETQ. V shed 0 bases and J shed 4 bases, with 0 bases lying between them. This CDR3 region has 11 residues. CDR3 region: CASSLADTQYF. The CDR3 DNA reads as TGCGCCAGCAGCTTGGCAGATACGCAGTATTTT.

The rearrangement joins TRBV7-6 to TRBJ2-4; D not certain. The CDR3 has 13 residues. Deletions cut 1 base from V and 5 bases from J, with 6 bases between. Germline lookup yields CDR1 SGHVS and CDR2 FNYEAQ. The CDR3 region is CASSLGTENIQYF. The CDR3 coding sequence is TGTGCCAGCAGCTTAGGCACAGAAAACATTCAGTACTTC.

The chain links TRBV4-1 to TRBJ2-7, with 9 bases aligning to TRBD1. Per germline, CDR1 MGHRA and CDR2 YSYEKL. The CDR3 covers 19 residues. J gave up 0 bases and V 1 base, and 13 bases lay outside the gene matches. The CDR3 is CASSQAGTGSPPSSYEQYF. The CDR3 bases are TGCGCCAGCAGCCAAGCCGGGACAGGGAGCCCCCCGAGCTCCTACGAGCAGTACTTC.

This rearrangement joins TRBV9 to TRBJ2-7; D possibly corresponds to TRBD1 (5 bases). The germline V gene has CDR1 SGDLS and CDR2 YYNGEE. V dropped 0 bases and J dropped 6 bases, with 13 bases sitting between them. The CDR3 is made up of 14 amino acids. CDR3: CASSVESVRGEQYF. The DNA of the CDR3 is TGTGCCAGCAGCGTAGAGTCAGTAAGGGGCGAGCAGTACTTC.

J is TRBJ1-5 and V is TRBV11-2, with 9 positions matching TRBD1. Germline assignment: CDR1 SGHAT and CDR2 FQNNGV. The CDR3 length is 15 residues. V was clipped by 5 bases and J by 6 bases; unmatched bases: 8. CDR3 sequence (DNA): TGTGCCAGCAGCCCCATACAGGGGGCGCCTCAGCCCCAGCATTTT. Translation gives CASSPIQGAPQPQHF.

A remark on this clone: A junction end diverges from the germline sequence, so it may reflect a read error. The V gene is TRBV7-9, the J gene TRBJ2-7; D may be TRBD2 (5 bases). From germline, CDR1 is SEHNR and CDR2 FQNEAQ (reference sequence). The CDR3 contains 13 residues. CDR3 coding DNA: TGTGCCAGCAGCCTAGCAGGCCCCACCGAGCAGTACTTC. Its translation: CASSLAGPTEQYF.

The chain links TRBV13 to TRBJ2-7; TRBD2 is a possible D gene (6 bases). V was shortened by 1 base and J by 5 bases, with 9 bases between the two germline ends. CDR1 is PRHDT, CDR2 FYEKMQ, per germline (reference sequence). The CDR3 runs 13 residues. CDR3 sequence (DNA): TGTGCCAGCAGCTTAGCACTAGCCAACGAGCAGTACTTC. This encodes CASSLALANEQYF.

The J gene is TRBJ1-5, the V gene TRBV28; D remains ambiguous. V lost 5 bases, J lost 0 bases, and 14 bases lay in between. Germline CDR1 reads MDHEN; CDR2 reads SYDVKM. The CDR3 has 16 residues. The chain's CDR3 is CASSPLDGYSNQPQHF. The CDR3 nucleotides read TGTGCCAGCAGTCCCCTCGACGGGTATAGCAATCAGCCCCAGCATTTT.

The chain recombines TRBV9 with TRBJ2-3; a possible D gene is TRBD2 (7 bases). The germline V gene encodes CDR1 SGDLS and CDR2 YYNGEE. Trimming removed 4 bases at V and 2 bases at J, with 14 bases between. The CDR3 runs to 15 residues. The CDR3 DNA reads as TGTGCCAGCAGCACGAGGGGGGGTCTCACAGATACGCAGTATTTT. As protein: CASSTRGGLTDTQYF.

The CDR3 bases are TGTGCCAGCACCCTAGGGCGGGGGAGGGGCGAGACCCAGTACTTC. The encoded protein is CASTLGRGRGETQYF. This rearrangement joins TRBV28 to TRBJ2-5; 7 nucleotides line up with TRBD2. CDR3 length equals 15 residues. V shed 7 bases and J 5 bases; nucleotides not matched to a gene: 13. CDR1 and CDR2 from the germline V gene are MDHEN and SYDVKM.

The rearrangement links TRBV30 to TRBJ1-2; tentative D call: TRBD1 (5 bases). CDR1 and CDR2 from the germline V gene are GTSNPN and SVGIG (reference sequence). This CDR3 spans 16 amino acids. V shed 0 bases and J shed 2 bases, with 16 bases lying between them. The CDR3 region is CAWSVISWDVNYGYTF. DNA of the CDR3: TGTGCCTGGAGTGTAATAAGCTGGGACGTGAACTATGGCTACACCTTC.

The CDR3 bases are TGTGCCATCAGGCTTACCGCGACCAATGAGCAGTTCTTC. Amino acid sequence: CAIRLTATNEQFF. The V call is TRBV10-3, the J call TRBJ2-1; unclear D gene. Germline V CDR1 and CDR2: ENHRY, SYGVKD. The CDR3 sequence is 13 residues long. Trimming removed 6 bases from V and 6 bases from J, with 12 bases in between.

Written as DNA, the CDR3 is TGTGCCAGCAGCCAATGGGGACTAGCCGACACAGATACGCAGTATTTT. Its translation is CASSQWGLADTDTQYF. The chain uses TRBV14 and TRBJ2-3; 9 nucleotides line up with TRBD2. This CDR3 region has 16 residues. Per the germline V gene, CDR1 is SGHDN and CDR2 is FVKESK. The V gene end was trimmed by 2 bases and the J gene end by 2 bases; junction bases not matched to a gene: 5.

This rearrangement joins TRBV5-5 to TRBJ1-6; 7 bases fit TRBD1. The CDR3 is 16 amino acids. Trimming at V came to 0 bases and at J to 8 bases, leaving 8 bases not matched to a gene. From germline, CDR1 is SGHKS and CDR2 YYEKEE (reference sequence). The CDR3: CASSLAAGGYDSPLHF. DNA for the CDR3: TGTGCCAGCAGCTTGGCGGCAGGGGGTTATGATTCACCCCTCCACTTT.